These 15 T cell receptor beta chains share one sample of origin, sequenced in a study of T-cell reconstitution after alpha-beta-depleted transplantation in children. Preparation of the TCRbeta library was carried out with unique molecular identifiers. Each CDR3 protein gets one entry after TCRdb re-called the PCR reads with MiXCR. The sample lists a few hundred thousand distinct CDR3 sequences, 20% to 30% occurring once. The sequencing here drew on PBMCs, mostly from graft donor cells, taken 360 days after TCRalphabeta/CD19-depleted stem cell transplant. Receptors originate from a female patient between 2 and 15 years old who had a stem cell transplant for congenital amegakaryocytic thrombocytopenia, so the T cells may come from the graft donor.

The V call is TRBV2, the J call TRBJ1-5, with D uncertain. Germline values: CDR1 SNHLY, CDR2 FYNNEI. This CDR3 has 12 residues. Trimming cost V 5 bases and J 6 bases, with 8 bases left between them. The CDR3 loop reads CASSSSRQPQHF. Written as DNA, the CDR3 is TGTGCCAGCAGTTCTAGCCGTCAGCCCCAGCATTTT.

This clonotype was seen only a few times. The chain couples TRBV3-1 to TRBJ1-6, with TRBD1 matching over 11 bases. There are 13 residues in the CDR3. The ends lost 3 bases at V and 11 bases at J; junction bases unmatched: 0. The germline gives CDR1 LGHDT, CDR2 YNNKEL (reference sequence). The CDR3 sequence: CASSQGQGAPLHF. CDR3 DNA: TGTGCCAGCAGCCAGGGACAGGGGGCACCCCTCCACTTT.

This clonotype was counted only a few times. The J gene is TRBJ2-7, the V gene TRBV21-1. TRBV21-1 is labeled a pseudogene. The CDR3 covers 11 residues. The CDR3, as DNA: TGTGCCGGGAACCACGCAATCGAGCAGTACTTC. This encodes CAGNHAIEQYF.

The table lists this clonotype with many counts. This rearrangement joins TRBV2 to TRBJ2-1; 8 bases fit TRBD2. The CDR3 is 16 residues long. Germline V lookup: CDR1 SNHLY, CDR2 FYNNEI. V shed 2 bases, J shed 7 bases, and the junction held 10 bases outside the gene matches. CDR3 coding DNA: TGTGCCAGCAGTGAATCACCCAGCGGGGGTTGGAATGAGCAGTTCTTC. Amino acids: CASSESPSGGWNEQFF.

This clonotype was seen repeatedly, ten times or more. The chain employs TRBV5-1 and TRBJ2-6; no definite D call. V lost 0 bases, J lost 0 bases, and 4 bases lay in between. The CDR3 is 15 amino acids. Germline lookup yields CDR1 SGHRS and CDR2 YFSETQ. This CDR3 reads CASSLDPSGANVLTF. CDR3 nucleotides: TGCGCCAGCAGCTTGGACCCCTCTGGGGCCAACGTCCTGACTTTC.

The V call is TRBV4-2, the J call TRBJ1-6; 7 bases fit TRBD1. Germline CDR1 LGHNA, CDR2 YNFKEQ. J gave up 10 bases and V 0 bases, and 6 bases lay outside the gene matches. The CDR3 spans 15 residues. CDR3 coding DNA: TGTGCCAGCAGCCAAGATCGCAGGGGGGACTCACCCCTCCACTTT. Its translation is CASSQDRRGDSPLHF.

This clonotype has only a few counts. V is TRBV11-2 and J is TRBJ2-7; D possibly uses TRBD1 or TRBD2 (5 bases each). V lost 6 bases to trimming and J lost 2 bases, with 14 bases between them. The CDR3 length is 14 residues. Germline CDR1 is SGHAT and CDR2 is FQNNGV. CDR3 sequence: CASSSGAGAYEQYF. The CDR3, as DNA: TGTGCCAGCAGTTCCGGGGCGGGTGCCTACGAGCAGTACTTC.

The chain links TRBV7-8 to TRBJ2-3, with 9 bases lining up with TRBD1. This CDR3 is built from 17 residues. V was pared by 2 bases and J by 7 bases, with 13 bases of the junction left unmatched. Germline values: CDR1 SGHVS, CDR2 FQNEAQ. The CDR3 DNA reads as TGTGCCAGCAGCTTAAATCGTCGGGACAGGGATACGAATACGCAGTATTTT. It codes for CASSLNRRDRDTNTQYF.

This clonotype has only a few counts. The genes are TRBV4-2 and TRBJ2-3; 8 bases are a match to TRBD1. Germline loops: CDR1 LGHNA, CDR2 YNFKEQ. This CDR3 has 16 amino acids. Trimming cost V 2 bases and J 4 bases; bases outside gene matches: 8. This chain's CDR3 is CASSQRWTGFPDTQYF. The CDR3 DNA is TGTGCCAGCAGCCAAAGGTGGACAGGGTTCCCAGATACGCAGTATTTT.

This chain uses TRBV29-1 with TRBJ2-3, with a possible D match to TRBD2 (6 bases). The germline CDR1 and CDR2 sequences are SQVTM and ANQGSEA. The CDR3 runs 13 residues. Trimming removed 1 base from V and 4 bases from J, with 9 bases in between. The CDR3 nucleotides are TGCAGCGTTGAAGGAGGAGGGGCAGATACGCAGTATTTT. It codes for CSVEGGGADTQYF.

This clonotype was counted between two and nine times. The chain uses TRBV20-1 and TRBJ1-2; D perhaps matches TRBD1 (6 bases). There are 14 residues in the CDR3. From germline, CDR1 is DFQATT and CDR2 SNEGSKA (reference sequence). V lost 2 bases and J lost 2, with 12 bases in between. The CDR3 spells CSARRTEGNYGYTF. The CDR3 DNA reads TGCAGTGCTAGAAGGACAGAAGGAAACTATGGCTACACCTTC.

This clonotype showed up just a few times. The CDR3 DNA sequence: TGTGCCAGCACCAAGGGACTAGCGGGAAAGACCTACAATGAGCAGTTCTTC. Amino acid sequence: CASTKGLAGKTYNEQFF. V gene TRBV12-3 or TRBV12-4 combines with J gene TRBJ2-1, with 13 bases that match TRBD2. J was trimmed by 2 bases and V by 7 bases; bases with no gene match: 8. CDR3 length equals 17 residues.

The chain has TRBV4-2 and TRBJ2-2, with D perhaps TRBD2 (6 bases). Germline V lookup: CDR1 LGHNA, CDR2 YNFKEQ. The CDR3 extends over 14 amino acids. V was trimmed by 4 bases and J by 6 bases, leaving 12 bases between them. This chain's CDR3 is CASSREGEAGELFF. The CDR3 DNA reads as TGTGCCAGCAGCCGGGAAGGGGAGGCCGGGGAGCTGTTTTTT.

The chain links TRBV10-1 to TRBJ2-6, with no clear D. Per the germline V gene, CDR1 is WNHNN and CDR2 is SYGVQD (reference sequence). CDR3 size: 17 residues. V dropped 4 bases and J dropped 2 bases, with 15 bases sitting between them. Written as DNA, the CDR3 is TGCGCCAGCAGTGGGGGTGTACAAGGCCCTGGGGCCAACGTCCTGACTTTC. It is translated as CASSGGVQGPGANVLTF.

The rearrangement joins TRBV4-3 to TRBJ1-1; D is perhaps TRBD1 (5 bases). CDR1 and CDR2 from the germline V gene are LGHNA and YSLEER. The CDR3 sequence is 13 residues long. V was clipped by 1 base and J by 5 bases, with 8 bases between them. The CDR3: CASSQGGFTEAFF. For the CDR3, the DNA is TGCGCCAGCAGCCAAGGGGGGTTTACTGAAGCTTTCTTT.